These 5 T cell receptor beta chains share one sample of origin, sequenced in a study of CD4 T cells in relation to SARS-CoV-2 and coronaviruses. What these receptors recognize is not known. Before the COVID-19 pandemic, during about 2010-2018, CD4+ T cells were taken from unexposed donors. After about 10 days of culture, CD4+ T cells were isolated. Clones were read by immunoSEQ multiplex PCR, and TCRdb kept only the in-frame ones, dropping some. Among over 15,000 clones listed, about 79% were seen once. The sequenced sample was CD4+ T cells from PBMCs, cultured in vitro. These receptors were collected from a human donor in good health.

The sample holds a few counts of this clone. The chain joins TRBV24-1 to TRBJ2-1, with 9 bases lining up with TRBD2. The V segment lost 2 bases and the J segment 7 bases; nucleotides outside the gene matches: 11. The germline CDR1 and CDR2 sequences are KGHDR and SFDVKD. The CDR3 totals 17 residues. The CDR3 is CATSDSQASGDWNEQFF. DNA of the CDR3: TGTGCCACCAGTGATTCCCAAGCTAGCGGGGATTGGAATGAGCAGTTCTTC.

The rearrangement uses TRBV2 and TRBJ2-7; 11 nucleotides line up with TRBD1. Germline assignment: CDR1 SNHLY and CDR2 FYNNEI. J lost 4 bases, V lost 6 bases, and 8 bases had no gene match. CDR3 length: 15 residues. This chain's CDR3 is CASSALGQGAYEQYF. In nucleotides, the CDR3 is TGTGCCAGCAGCGCACTTGGACAGGGGGCTTACGAGCAGTACTTC. Using reference TRBV2 and TRBJ2-7 for the parts outside the CDR3, the full variable domain is EPEVTQTPSHQVTQMGQEVILRCVPISNHLYFYWYRQILGQKVEFLVSFYNNEISEKSEIFDDQFSVERPDGSNFTLKIRSTKLEDSAMYFCASSALGQGAYEQYFGPGTRLTVT.

This clone was detected only once. This rearrangement joins TRBV30 to TRBJ1-3; unclear D gene. The germline V and J ends were trimmed by 1 base and 4 bases, with 8 bases remaining between them. Germline CDR1 and CDR2: GTSNPN and SVGIG (reference sequence). This CDR3 is 13 amino acids long. CDR3 residues: CAWSARMGNTIYF. Here the CDR3 DNA reads TGTGCCTGGAGTGCCAGGATGGGAAACACCATATATTTT.

This clone was seen just once. This rearrangement joins TRBV30 to TRBJ2-5; D is perhaps TRBD2 (6 bases). The CDR3 contains 13 residues. Trimming removed 5 bases from V and 5 bases from J, with 15 bases in between. From germline, CDR1 is GTSNPN and CDR2 SVGIG (reference sequence). This CDR3 reads CAWDGGLEETQYF. The CDR3 bases are TGTGCCTGGGACGGGGGTTTGGAGGAGACCCAGTACTTC.

V usage is TRBV25-1 and J usage is TRBJ1-1; TRBD1 matches at 7 bases. The CDR3 sequence is 14 residues long. From germline, CDR1 is MGHDK and CDR2 SYGVNS. J gave up 2 bases and V 6 bases, and 6 bases lay outside the gene matches. This chain's CDR3 is CASSVQGSNTEAFF. In nucleotides, the CDR3 is TGTGCCAGCAGCGTACAGGGGTCCAACACTGAAGCTTTCTTT.